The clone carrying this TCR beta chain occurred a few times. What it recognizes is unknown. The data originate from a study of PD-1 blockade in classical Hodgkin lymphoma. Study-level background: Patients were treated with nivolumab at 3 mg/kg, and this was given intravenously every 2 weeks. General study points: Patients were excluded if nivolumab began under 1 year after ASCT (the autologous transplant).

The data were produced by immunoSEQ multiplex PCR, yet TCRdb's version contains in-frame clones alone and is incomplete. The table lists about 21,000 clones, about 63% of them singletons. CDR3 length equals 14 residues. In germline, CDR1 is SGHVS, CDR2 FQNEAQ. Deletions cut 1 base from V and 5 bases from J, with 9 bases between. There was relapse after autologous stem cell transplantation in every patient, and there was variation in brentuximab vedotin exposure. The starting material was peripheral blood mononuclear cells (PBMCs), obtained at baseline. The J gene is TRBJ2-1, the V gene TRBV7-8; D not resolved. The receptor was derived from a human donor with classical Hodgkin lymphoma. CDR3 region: CASSLGSLNNEQFF. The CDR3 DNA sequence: TGTGCCAGCAGCTTAGGTAGCTTAAACAATGAGCAGTTCTTC.